This paragraph reports one T cell receptor (beta chain). Its antigen remains unidentified. This sample is drawn from a study of naive and memory T cell subsets. Two oligonucleotides, mixed equimolar, formed the beta constant-region primer covering TRBC1 and TRBC2. Ligated cDNA was amplified by four rounds of PCR with nested alpha and beta constant-region primers and SP2. Each CDR3 protein is one row after TCRdb ran MiXCR on the UMI-ligation and nested PCR reads. The data hold roughly 150,000 distinct CDR3 sequences, with 22% observed a single time. The V end was cut by 4 bases, the J end by 3 bases, with 13 bases between. Germline CDR1 reads SGHRS; CDR2 reads YFSETQ. The CDR3 length is 14 residues. Four subsets defined by CD45RA and CD27 were sorted after CD3, CD4, CD8 and live/dead staining. Regarding the study as a whole: Diversity fell and Gini index rose from naive through CM, EM, EMRA. Especially in CD8 cells, naive repertoires contained a few larger clonotypes, possibly CD45RA-re-expressing memory cells.

This chain uses TRBV5-1 with TRBJ1-1; D is uncertain. Sequencing input: naive CD4+ T cells from blood. The clonotype was recovered from a human donor in good health. As DNA, the CDR3 is TGCGCCAGCAGCACGGAGACCTTGTACACTGAAGCTTTCTTT. Protein sequence: CASSTETLYTEAFF.